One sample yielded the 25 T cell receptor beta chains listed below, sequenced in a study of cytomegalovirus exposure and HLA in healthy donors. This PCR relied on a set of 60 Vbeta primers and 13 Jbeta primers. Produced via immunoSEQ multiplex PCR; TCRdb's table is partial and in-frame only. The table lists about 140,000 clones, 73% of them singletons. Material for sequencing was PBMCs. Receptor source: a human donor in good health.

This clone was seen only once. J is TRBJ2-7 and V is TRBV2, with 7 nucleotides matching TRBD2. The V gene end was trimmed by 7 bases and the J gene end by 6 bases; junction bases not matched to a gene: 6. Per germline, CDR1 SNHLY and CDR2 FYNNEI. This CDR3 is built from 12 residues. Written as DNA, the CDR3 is TGTGCCAGCACTGAGGGAGGGCGCGAGCAGTACTTC. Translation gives CASTEGGREQYF.

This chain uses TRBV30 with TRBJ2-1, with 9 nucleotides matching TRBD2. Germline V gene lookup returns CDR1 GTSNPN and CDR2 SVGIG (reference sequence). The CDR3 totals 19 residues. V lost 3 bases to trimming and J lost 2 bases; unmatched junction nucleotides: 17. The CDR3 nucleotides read TGTGCCTGGAGCCGGACTAGCGCTCCCCCCAGGGGTCCCTACAATGAGCAGTTCTTC. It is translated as CAWSRTSAPPRGPYNEQFF.

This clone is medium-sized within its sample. The CDR3 protein is CASSEGAGGNSPLHF. As DNA, the CDR3 is TGTGCCAGCAGTGAAGGGGCAGGGGGGAATTCACCCCTCCACTTT. V gene TRBV6-1 combines with J gene TRBJ1-6; 7 bases fit TRBD1. The CDR3 is 15 amino acids. V shed 1 base, J shed 7 bases, and the junction held 4 bases outside the gene matches. Looked up from germline, CDR1 is MNHNS and CDR2 is SASEGT.

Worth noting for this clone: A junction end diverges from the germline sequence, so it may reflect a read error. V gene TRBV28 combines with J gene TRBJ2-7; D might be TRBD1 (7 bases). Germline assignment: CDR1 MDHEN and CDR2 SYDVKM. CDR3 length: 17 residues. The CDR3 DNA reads TGTGCCAGCAGTCGCCGGTTCCAGGGGGGACGCTCCCACGAGCAGTACTTC. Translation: CASSRRFQGGRSHEQYF.

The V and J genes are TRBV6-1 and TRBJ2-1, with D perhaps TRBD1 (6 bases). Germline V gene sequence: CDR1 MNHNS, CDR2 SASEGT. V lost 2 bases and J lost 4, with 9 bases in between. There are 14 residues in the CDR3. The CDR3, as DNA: TGTGCCAGCAGTGAACAGGGGCCTTACAATGAGCAGTTCTTC. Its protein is CASSEQGPYNEQFF.

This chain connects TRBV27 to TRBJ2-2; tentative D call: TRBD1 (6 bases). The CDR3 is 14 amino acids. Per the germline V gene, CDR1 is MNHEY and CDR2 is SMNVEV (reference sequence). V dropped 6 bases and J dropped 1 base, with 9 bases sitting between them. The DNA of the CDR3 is TGTGCCAGCAGCTGGACAGTGAACACCGGGGAGCTGTTTTTT. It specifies CASSWTVNTGELFF.

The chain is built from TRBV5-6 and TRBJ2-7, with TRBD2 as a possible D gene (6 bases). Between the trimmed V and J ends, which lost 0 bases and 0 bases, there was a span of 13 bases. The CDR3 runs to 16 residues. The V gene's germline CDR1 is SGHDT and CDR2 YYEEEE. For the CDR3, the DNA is TGTGCCAGCAGCTTGGGGGCGGGGCTGCCCTCCTACGAGCAGTACTTC. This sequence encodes CASSLGAGLPSYEQYF.

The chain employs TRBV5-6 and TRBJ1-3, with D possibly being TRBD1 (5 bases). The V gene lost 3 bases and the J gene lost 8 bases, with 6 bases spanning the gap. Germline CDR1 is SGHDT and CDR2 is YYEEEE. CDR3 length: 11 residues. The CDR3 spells CASSWGDTIYF. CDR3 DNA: TGTGCCAGCAGCTGGGGGGACACCATATATTTT. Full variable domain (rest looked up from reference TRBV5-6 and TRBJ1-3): DAGVTQSPTHLIKTRGQQVTLRCSPKSGHDTVSWYQQALGQGPQFIFQYYEEEERQRGNFPDRFSGHQFPNYSSELNVNALLLGDSALYLCASSWGDTIYFGEGSWLTVV.

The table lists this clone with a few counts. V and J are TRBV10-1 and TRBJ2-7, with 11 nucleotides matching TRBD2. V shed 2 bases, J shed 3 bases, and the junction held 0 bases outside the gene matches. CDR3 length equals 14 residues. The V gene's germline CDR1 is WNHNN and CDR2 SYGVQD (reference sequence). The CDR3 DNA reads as TGCGCCAGCAGTGAGGGACTAGCGGGCTACGAGCAGTACTTC. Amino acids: CASSEGLAGYEQYF.

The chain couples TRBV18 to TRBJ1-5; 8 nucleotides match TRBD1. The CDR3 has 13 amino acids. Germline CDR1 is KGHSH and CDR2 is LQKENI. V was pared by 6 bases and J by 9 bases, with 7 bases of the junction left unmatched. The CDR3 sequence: CASSPTGVRPQHF. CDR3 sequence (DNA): TGTGCCAGCTCCCCGACAGGGGTTCGGCCCCAGCATTTT. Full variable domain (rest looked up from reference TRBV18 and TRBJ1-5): NAGVMQNPRHLVRRRGQEARLRCSPMKGHSHVYWYRQLPEEGLKFMVYLQKENIIDESGMPKERFSAEFPKEGPSILRIQQVVRGDSAAYFCASSPTGVRPQHFGDGTRLSIL.

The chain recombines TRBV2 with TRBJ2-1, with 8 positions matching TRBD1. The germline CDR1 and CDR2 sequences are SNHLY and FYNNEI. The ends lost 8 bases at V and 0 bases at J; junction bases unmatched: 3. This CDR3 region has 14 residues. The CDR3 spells CASPGTGSYNEQFF. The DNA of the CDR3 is TGTGCCAGCCCCGGGACAGGCTCCTACAATGAGCAGTTCTTC.

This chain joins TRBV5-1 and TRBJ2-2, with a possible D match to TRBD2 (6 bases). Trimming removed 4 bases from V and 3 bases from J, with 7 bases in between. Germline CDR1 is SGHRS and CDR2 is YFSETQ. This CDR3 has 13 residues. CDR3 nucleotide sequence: TGCGCCAGCAGCCGGGAGTACACCGGGGAGCTGTTTTTT. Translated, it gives CASSREYTGELFF.

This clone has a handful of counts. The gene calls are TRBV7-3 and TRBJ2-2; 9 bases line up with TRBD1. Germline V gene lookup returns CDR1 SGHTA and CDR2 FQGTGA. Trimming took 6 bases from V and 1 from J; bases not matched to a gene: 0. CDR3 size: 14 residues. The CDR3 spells CASRDRGNTGELFF. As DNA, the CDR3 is TGTGCCAGCAGGGACAGGGGGAACACCGGGGAGCTGTTTTTT.

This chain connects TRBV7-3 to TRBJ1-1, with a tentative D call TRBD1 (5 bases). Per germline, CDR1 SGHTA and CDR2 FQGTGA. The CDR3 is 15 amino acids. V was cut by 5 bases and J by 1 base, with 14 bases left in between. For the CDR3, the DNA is TGTGCCAGCAGCCCGTCGGGAGGGGAGAACACTGAAGCTTTCTTT. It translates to CASSPSGGENTEAFF.

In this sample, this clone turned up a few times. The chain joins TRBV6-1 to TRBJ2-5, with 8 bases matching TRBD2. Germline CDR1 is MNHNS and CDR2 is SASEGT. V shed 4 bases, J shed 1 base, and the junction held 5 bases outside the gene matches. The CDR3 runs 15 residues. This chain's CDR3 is CASSGQRGLQETQYF. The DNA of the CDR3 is TGTGCCAGCAGTGGGCAGCGGGGGCTCCAAGAGACCCAGTACTTC.

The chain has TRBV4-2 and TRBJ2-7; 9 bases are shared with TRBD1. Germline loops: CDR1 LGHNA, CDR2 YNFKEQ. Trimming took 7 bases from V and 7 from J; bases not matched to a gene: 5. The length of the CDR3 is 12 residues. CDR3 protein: CASISGQGEQYF. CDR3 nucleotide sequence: TGTGCCAGCATATCGGGACAGGGTGAGCAGTACTTC.

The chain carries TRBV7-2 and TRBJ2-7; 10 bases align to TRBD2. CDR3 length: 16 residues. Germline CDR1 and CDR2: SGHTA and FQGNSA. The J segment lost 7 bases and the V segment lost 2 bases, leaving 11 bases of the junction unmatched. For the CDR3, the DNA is TGTGCCAGCAGCTTACCTTTAGCGGGAGGCCTGGAGGAGCAGTACTTC. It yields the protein CASSLPLAGGLEEQYF.

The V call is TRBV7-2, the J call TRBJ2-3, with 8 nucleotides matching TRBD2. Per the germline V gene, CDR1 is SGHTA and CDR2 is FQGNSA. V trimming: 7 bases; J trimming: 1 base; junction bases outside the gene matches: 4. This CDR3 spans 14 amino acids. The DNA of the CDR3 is TGTGCCAGCACTCGGGGGGGAGGCACAGATACGCAGTATTTT. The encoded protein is CASTRGGGTDTQYF.

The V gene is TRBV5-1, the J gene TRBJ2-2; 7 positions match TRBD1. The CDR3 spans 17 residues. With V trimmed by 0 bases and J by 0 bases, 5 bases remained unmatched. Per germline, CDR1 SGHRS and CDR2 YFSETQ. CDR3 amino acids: CASSLEADRTNTGELFF. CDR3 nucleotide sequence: TGCGCCAGCAGCTTGGAGGCGGACAGGACGAACACCGGGGAGCTGTTTTTT. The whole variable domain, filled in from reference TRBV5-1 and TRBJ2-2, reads KAGVTQTPRYLIKTRGQQVTLSCSPISGHRSVSWYQQTPGQGLQFLFEYFSETQRNKGNFPGRFSGRQFSNSRSEMNVSTLELGDSALYLCASSLEADRTNTGELFFGEGSRLTVL.

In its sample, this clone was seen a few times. Written as DNA, the CDR3 is TGTGCCAGCAGCCTGGGACAGGGGGCGGCGAACACTGAAGCTTTCTTT. Protein: CASSLGQGAANTEAFF. The chain carries TRBV7-3 and TRBJ1-1; 12 positions agree with TRBD1. The V gene end was trimmed by 5 bases and the J gene end by 1 base; junction bases not matched to a gene: 5. This CDR3 has 16 amino acids. Germline CDR1 is SGHTA and CDR2 is FQGTGA.

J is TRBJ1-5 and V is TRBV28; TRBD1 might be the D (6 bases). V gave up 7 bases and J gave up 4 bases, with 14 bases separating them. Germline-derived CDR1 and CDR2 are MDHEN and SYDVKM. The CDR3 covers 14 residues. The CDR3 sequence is CASTQGTRNQPQHF. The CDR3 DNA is TGTGCCAGCACCCAGGGGACGAGGAATCAGCCCCAGCATTTT.

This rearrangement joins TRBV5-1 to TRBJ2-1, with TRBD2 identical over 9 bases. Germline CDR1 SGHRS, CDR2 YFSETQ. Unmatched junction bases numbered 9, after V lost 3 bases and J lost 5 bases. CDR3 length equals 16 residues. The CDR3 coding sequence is TGCGCCAGCAGCTGGCCCGGACTAGCGAGAAACAATGAGCAGTTCTTC. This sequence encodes CASSWPGLARNNEQFF.

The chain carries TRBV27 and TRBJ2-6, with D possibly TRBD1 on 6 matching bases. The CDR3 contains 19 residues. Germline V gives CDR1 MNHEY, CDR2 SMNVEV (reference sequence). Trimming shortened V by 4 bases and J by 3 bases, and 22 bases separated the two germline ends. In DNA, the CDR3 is TGTGCCAGCAGTTCGCGGACAGCAGCTTCCGGTAATGGGGCCAACGTCCTGACTTTC. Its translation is CASSSRTAASGNGANVLTF.

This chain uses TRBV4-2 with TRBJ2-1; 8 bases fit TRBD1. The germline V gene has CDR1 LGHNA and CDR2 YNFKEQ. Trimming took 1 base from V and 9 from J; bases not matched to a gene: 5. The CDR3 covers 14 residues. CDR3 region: CASSQVRQGTEQFF. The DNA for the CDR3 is TGTGCCAGCAGCCAAGTGAGACAGGGGACTGAGCAGTTCTTC.

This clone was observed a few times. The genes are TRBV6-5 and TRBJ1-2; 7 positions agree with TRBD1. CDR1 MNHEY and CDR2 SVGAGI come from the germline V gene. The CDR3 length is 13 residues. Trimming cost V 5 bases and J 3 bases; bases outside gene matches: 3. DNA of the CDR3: TGTGCCAGCAGTGACAGGGTAGACTATGGCTACACCTTC. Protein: CASSDRVDYGYTF.